This T cell receptor beta chain is from a study of naive and memory T cell subsets (dated by TCRdb to about 2017). With regard to the full study: The study applied an open-source, UMI-based TCR alpha and beta sequencing pipeline to sorted naive and memory peripheral blood T cell subsets. The results of the functional CMV T cell responses matched the IgG serology results in every case. RNA was DNase-treated and reverse transcribed with TCR constant-region primers, mostly using SuperScript III.

Library preparation was by UMI-ligation and nested PCR. The beta constant-region primer consisted of an equimolar mixture of two oligonucleotides that together covered TRBC1 and TRBC2. A single-stranded oligonucleotide containing the SP2 primer and a 12-nucleotide UMI was joined to the 3' end of the cDNA by T4 RNA ligase 1. Four rounds of PCR, combining the SP2 primer with nested alpha and beta constant-region primers, were used to amplify the ligated cDNA. Incubation of the ligation reaction was carried out at 16 degrees C for about 19-25 hours. PCR2 was typically run as a SYBR Green qPCR and stopped at a predetermined threshold to prevent over-amplification. All purifications after the first were performed with Agencourt AMPure XP magnetic beads. Libraries were quantified by Qubit and checked on a TapeStation, where a main peak was expected near 650 bp. Pooled libraries were sequenced on an Illumina MiSeq with v2 2x251 paired-end kits, typically giving roughly 1-2.3 million reads per sample. Each sample library was pooled at approximately 3.7 nM, and roughly 4.5-7.5% PhiX was included to improve cluster recognition. The original pipeline was this. V and J genes were assigned to Demultiplexor-processed FASTQ reads by Decombinator through tag matching, with a single base-pair mismatch being allowed. By using UMIs, Collapsinator corrected both sequencing errors and the frequency errors caused by PCR heterogeneity. TCRs were translated and CDR3s were extracted from the conserved cysteine to the FGXG phenylalanine by CDR3Translator, with non-productive sequences being flagged. Gini, Shannon entropy and inverse Simpson indices were calculated on repertoires that had been subsampled to equal numbers of UMI-defined TCRs. Within the linear range, a power law was fitted by maximum likelihood to the distributions of clonotype abundance. When run on a single naive CD8 sample, MIGEC and the pipeline yielded similar UMI counts, similar unique TCR numbers and similar clonal distributions. One analysis removed from the naive repertoire any naive TCRs that were also found in any memory subset from the same donor. Repertoires were searched for 7,000 to 7,500 CMV-associated CDR3 sequences compiled from VDJdb and a published dataset. TCRdb trimmed public reads at Q25 via fastp, called clones via MiXCR and kept in-frame beta chains. Merged by CDR3 protein, the rows form single entries marked with the most common genes and DNA. The V and J calls, along with clone size, are taken from TCRdb and not from the paper's own processing. This sample comprises 130,000 to 150,000 distinct CDR3 sequences, about a sixth of them detected only once. Roughly 0.14% of the sample is taken by the ten largest.

Overall study results and their limits: The repertoire findings for the naive and memory subsets could not be validated against a ground truth, as none was available. A few larger clonotypes were found in naive repertoires, especially CD8, and these larger clonotypes were possibly memory cells re-expressing CD45RA. In both CD4 and CD8 cells, the Gini index increased while Shannon and inverse Simpson diversity decreased from naive through CM, EM and EMRA. After error correction, over 85% of naive TCR sequences appeared only once, giving much steeper abundance distributions than memory subsets. RNA-based TCR counts may be affected by expression changes linked to T cell activation and differentiation. The abundance of TCRs followed a power law with an exponent that differed between naive and memory subsets yet stayed consistent across the three individuals. Single alpha or beta chain sequences, rather than paired alpha/beta receptors, were used to define clonotypes.

Taken from the germline V gene, the CDR1 and CDR2 loops are MGHRA and YSYEKL. The CDR3 runs 16 residues from the cysteine to the phenylalanine. Only the CDR3 portion is preserved as DNA: 48 bases, with reading frame beginning at the first base. Trimming at the junction amounts to 0 bases on V and 5 bases on J, and the germline ends lie 16 bases apart. Separate amplification of TCR alpha and beta chain libraries was performed from the second PCR step onward. CMV status of each donor was established by measuring IFNgamma production from CD4+ T cells after fresh PBMCs were stimulated overnight with CMV viral lysate. CD4 T cells were positively selected with Miltenyi beads, followed by positive selection of CD8 T cells from the CD4-negative fraction. Cells were stained for CD3, CD4, CD8, CD45RA, CD27 and a live/dead dye and were sorted on a BD Aria II into four subsets based on CD45RA and CD27. Blood came from a few healthy volunteers, each fractionated into CD4 and CD8 T cells and then into four differentiation subsets. Around 120 ml of peripheral blood was collected from each donor, and PBMC were isolated from the blood using Ficoll-Paque PLUS density-gradient centrifugation. Sorted cells were lysed in RLT buffer, and RNA was extracted with a Qiagen RNeasy kit and stored at -80°C.

Comment on this clonotype: Its specific antigen is unknown. Base qualities were left out, and no much larger clone turns up one base away.

Sequenced: naive CD4+ T cells from blood. Reading the label with the study, this specimen's cell subset or site is: naive T cells, CD45RA high CD27+. The receptor's source is a human donor in good health. In this chain, TRBV4-1 is recombined with TRBJ1-2; the D gene is unclear. Here the CDR3 is given as CASSQDVQDGGYGYTF. The DNA reads as follows: TGCGCCAGCAGCCAAGATGTCCAAGATGGTGGGTATGGCTACACCTTC.